These 10 T cell receptor beta chains were sequenced from one sample in a study of blood T cell repertoires in COVID-19 (dated by TCRdb to 2018 to 2020). Receptor amplification or capture employed the immunoSEQ multiplex PCR assay. In TCRdb, the immuneACCESS table is reduced to in-frame sequences with V and J assigned. These tables do not hold every clone; where another copy was compared, an unresolved V gene accounts for under half, and the others remain unexplained. The sample includes roughly 190,000 clones, with roughly nine tenths observed a single time. The top ten clones comprise less than 3.5% of the sample. The sequencing input was peripheral blood. Receptors originate from a man in his sixties or seventies with acute or convalescent COVID-19.

The gene calls are TRBV30 and TRBJ2-1; tentative D call: TRBD1 (6 bases). Germline values: CDR1 GTSNPN, CDR2 SVGIG (reference sequence). The CDR3 runs 14 residues. The V end was cut by 3 bases, the J end by 5 bases, with 14 bases between. Here the CDR3 reads CAWSQLRQDNEQFF. CDR3 DNA: TGTGCCTGGAGCCAACTCCGACAGGACAATGAGCAGTTCTTC.

The chain links TRBV18 to TRBJ2-7; the match to TRBD2 covers 10 bases. V was clipped by 3 bases and J by 6 bases; unmatched bases: 5. CDR3 length equals 14 residues. Germline V CDR1 and CDR2: KGHSH, LQKENI. In nucleotides, the CDR3 is TGTGCCAGCTCACCCCTAGCGGGAGAGTCCGAGCAGTACTTC. Its protein product is CASSPLAGESEQYF.

The V gene is TRBV18, the J gene TRBJ1-6; 7 bases fit TRBD1. The CDR3 contains 17 residues. V shed 3 bases, J shed 5 bases, and the junction held 10 bases outside the gene matches. CDR1 and CDR2 from the germline V gene are KGHSH and LQKENI. The CDR3 here is CASSPGRSGGHNSPLHF. The DNA for the CDR3 is TGTGCCAGCTCACCCGGACGGTCAGGGGGACATAATTCACCCCTCCACTTT.

The table lists this clone with a count of one. V usage is TRBV7-9 and J usage is TRBJ1-5; weak D call: TRBD1 (5 bases). Germline CDR1 and CDR2: SEHNR and FQNEAQ (reference sequence). V was trimmed by 11 bases and J by 3 bases, leaving 11 bases between them. This CDR3 contains 12 residues. CDR3 coding DNA: TGTGCCGGGGCGGTCTCCAATCAGCCCCAGCATTTT. It translates to CAGAVSNQPQHF.

The rearrangement joins TRBV7-6 to TRBJ1-2; D is uncertain. Germline CDR1 and CDR2: SGHVS and FNYEAQ. Trimming cost V 1 base and J 4 bases, with 16 bases left between them. This CDR3 has 16 amino acids. The CDR3 loop reads CASSLVPNPPSYGYTF. For the CDR3, the DNA is TGTGCCAGCAGCTTAGTACCCAATCCCCCGAGCTATGGCTACACCTTC.

Comment on this clone: This specimen includes other DNA sequences encoding the same CDR3. The gene calls are TRBV9 and TRBJ2-7; TRBD2 matches 9 bases. The CDR3 spans 14 residues. The V gene's germline CDR1 is SGDLS and CDR2 YYNGEE. Unmatched junction bases numbered 2, after V lost 0 bases and J lost 4 bases. CDR3 loop: CASSVGGGGYEQYF. Here the CDR3 DNA reads TGTGCCAGCAGCGTAGGCGGGGGGGGATACGAGCAGTACTTC.

The chain couples TRBV5-3 to TRBJ1-5; a weak D match, TRBD1 (6 bases). TRBV5-3 is designated an ORF whose function remains uncertain. Trimming cost V 4 bases and J 6 bases, with 17 bases left between them. The CDR3 extends over 15 amino acids. CDR3 sequence reads: CARSPPPGTCQPQHF. The CDR3 DNA is TGTGCCAGAAGCCCACCTCCAGGGACATGTCAGCCCCAGCATTTT.

The CDR3 loop reads CASSPGGQPQHF. As DNA, the CDR3 is TGTGCCAGCAGTCCAGGGGGACAGCCCCAGCATTTT. The J gene is TRBJ1-5, the V gene TRBV28, with TRBD1 matching 7 bases. Germline loops: CDR1 MDHEN, CDR2 SYDVKM. This CDR3 is built from 12 residues. V dropped 5 bases and J dropped 7; count of bases not matched to a gene: 2.

This clone was seen a single time. At one end, the junction sequence differs from germline, possibly due to a read error. This chain connects TRBV20-1 to TRBJ1-2; D not resolved. This CDR3 is built from 11 residues. Germline V CDR1 and CDR2: DFQATT, SNEGSKA (reference sequence). The CDR3 here is CSARDNSGYTF. CDR3 DNA: TGCAGTGCTAGAGATAACTCTGGCTACACCTTC.

The chain combines TRBV14 with TRBJ2-7, with 9 bases fitting TRBD1. V trimming: 4 bases; J trimming: 2 bases; junction bases outside the gene matches: 9. Germline loops: CDR1 SGHDN, CDR2 FVKESK. The CDR3 extends over 16 amino acids. As DNA, the CDR3 is TGTGCCAGCAGCCTCCGTCCGGGACAGGGTCCCTACGAGCAGTACTTC. It yields the protein CASSLRPGQGPYEQYF.